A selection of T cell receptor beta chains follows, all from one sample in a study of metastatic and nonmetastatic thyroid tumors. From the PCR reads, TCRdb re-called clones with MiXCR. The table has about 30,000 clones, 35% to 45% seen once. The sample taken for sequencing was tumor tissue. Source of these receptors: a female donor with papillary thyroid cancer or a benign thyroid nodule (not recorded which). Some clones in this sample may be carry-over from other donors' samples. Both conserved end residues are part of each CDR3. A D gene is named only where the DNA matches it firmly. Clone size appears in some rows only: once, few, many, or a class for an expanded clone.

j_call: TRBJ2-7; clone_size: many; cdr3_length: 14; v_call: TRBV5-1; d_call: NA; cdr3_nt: TGCGCCAGCAGCGAGCTAGCCCTCAGCTACGAGCAGTACTTC; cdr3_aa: CASSELALSYEQYF
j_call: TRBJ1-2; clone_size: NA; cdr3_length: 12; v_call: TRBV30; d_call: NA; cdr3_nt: TGTGCCTGGAGAGGGTCCGGCGGGGACTACACCTTC; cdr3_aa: CAWRGSGGDYTF
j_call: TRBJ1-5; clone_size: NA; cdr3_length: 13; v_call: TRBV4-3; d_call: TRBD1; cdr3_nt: TGCGCCAGCAGCCAGGACAGGGTACAGCCCCAGCATTTT; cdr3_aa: CASSQDRVQPQHF
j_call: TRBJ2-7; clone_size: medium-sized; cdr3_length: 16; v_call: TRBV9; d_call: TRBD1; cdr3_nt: TGTGCCAGCAGCGTAAGGTCGACAGGGGTGGTCGGCGAGCAGTACTTC; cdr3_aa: CASSVRSTGVVGEQYF
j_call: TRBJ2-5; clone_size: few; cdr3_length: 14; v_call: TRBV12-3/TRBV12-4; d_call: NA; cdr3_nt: TGTGCCAGCAGTTTAACGCCCATGCAAGAGACCCAGTACTTC; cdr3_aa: CASSLTPMQETQYF
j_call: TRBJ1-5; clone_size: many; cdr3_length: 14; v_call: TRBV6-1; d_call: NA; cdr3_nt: TGTGCCAGCAGTGGGATCTATAGCAATCAGCCCCAGCATTTT; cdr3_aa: CASSGIYSNQPQHF
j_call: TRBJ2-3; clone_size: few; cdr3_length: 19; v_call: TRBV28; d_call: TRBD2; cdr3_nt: TGTGCCAGTAGTATCGCCCCCAGCGGAGTAGCGGGGTACCGAGATACGCAGTATTTT; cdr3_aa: CASSIAPSGVAGYRDTQYF
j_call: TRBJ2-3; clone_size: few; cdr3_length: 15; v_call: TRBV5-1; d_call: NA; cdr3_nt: TGCGCCAGCAGCTTGGATGCGGGCAGCACAGATACGCAGTATTTT; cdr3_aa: CASSLDAGSTDTQYF
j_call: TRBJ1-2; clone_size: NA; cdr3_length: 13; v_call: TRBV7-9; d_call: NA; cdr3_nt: TGTGCCAGCAGCGAGGACAGTAACTATGGCTACACCTTC; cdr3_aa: CASSEDSNYGYTF
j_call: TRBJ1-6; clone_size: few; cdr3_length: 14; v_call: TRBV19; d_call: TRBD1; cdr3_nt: TGTGCCAGTAGTATCCGGGACAGGAATTCACCCCTCCACTTT; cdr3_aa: CASSIRDRNSPLHF
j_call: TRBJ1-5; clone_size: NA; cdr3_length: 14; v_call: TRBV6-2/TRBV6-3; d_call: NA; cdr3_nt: TGTGCCAGCAGTTACTCGTCAGGCAATCAGCCCCAGCATTTT; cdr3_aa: CASSYSSGNQPQHF
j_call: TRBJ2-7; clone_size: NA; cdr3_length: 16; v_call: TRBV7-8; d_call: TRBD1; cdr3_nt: TGTGCCAGCAGCTCTGCTCCGGGACAGAAATACTACGAGCAGTACTTC; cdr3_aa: CASSSAPGQKYYEQYF
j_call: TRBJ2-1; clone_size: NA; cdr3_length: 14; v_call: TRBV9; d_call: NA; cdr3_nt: TGTGCCAGCAGCCCACGGGCCTTACTCGATGAGCAGTTCTTC; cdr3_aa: CASSPRALLDEQFF
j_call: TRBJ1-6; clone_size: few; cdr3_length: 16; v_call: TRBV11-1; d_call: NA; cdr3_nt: TGTGCCAGCAGCTTAGGGGGGGACTCCTATAATTCACCCCTCCACTTT; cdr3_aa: CASSLGGDSYNSPLHF
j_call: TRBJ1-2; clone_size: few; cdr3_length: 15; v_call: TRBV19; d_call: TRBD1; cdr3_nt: TGTGCCAGTAGTAGTTCGGGACAGGAGTACTATGGCTACACCTTC; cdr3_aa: CASSSSGQEYYGYTF
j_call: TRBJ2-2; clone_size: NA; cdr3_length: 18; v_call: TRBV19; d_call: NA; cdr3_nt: TGTGCCAGTAGTCCTCCCTTTTATAGCGAACCGAACACCGGGGAGCTGTTTTTT; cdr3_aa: CASSPPFYSEPNTGELFF
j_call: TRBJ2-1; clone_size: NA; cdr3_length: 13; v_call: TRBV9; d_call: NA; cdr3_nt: TGTGCCAGCAACAGGTGGGAAGGGACCGAGCAGTTCTTC; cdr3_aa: CASNRWEGTEQFF
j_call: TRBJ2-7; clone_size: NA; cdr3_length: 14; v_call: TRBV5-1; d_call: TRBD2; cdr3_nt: TGCGCCAGCAGCCCCGGACTAGCCTCCTACGAGCAGTACTTC; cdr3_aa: CASSPGLASYEQYF
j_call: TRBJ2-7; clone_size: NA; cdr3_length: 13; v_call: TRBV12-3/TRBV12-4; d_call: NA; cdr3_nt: TGTGCCAGCAGTGCGGGACACCGCAACGAGCAGTACTTC; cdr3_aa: CASSAGHRNEQYF
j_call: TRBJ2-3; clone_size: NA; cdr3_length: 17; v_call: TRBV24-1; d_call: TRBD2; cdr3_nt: TGTGCCACCAGTGACCCCGGGACTAGCGGACGCACAGATACGCAGTATTTT; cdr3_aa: CATSDPGTSGRTDTQYF
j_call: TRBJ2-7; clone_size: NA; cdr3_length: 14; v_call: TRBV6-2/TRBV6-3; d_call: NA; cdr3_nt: TGTGCCAGCAGTTACGGGGAAAGCTCCTACGAGCAGTACTTC; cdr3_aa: CASSYGESSYEQYF
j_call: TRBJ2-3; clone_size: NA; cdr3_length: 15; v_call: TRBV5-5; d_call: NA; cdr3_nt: TGTGCCAGCAGCTTGGTCTGGACTAAAGCAGATACGCAGTATTTT; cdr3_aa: CASSLVWTKADTQYF
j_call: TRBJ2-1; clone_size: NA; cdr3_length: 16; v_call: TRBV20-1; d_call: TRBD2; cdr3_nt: TGCAGTGCCACGACCACAACTAGCGGGAGAGTTAATGAGCAGTTCTTC; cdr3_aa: CSATTTTSGRVNEQFF
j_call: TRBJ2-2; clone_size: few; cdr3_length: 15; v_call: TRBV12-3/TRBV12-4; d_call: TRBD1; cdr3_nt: TGTGCCAGCAAACCGACAGGGACAGACACCGGGGAGCTGTTTTTT; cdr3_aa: CASKPTGTDTGELFF
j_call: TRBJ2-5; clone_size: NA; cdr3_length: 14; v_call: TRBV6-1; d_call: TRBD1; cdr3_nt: TGTGCCAGCAGCCCCGGGACAGGCCAAGAGACCCAGTACTTC; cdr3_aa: CASSPGTGQETQYF
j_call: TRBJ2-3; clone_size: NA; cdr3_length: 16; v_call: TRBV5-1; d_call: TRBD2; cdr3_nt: TGCGCCAGCAGCTTCTCGGGCGGGGGGGTAACAGATACGCAGTATTTT; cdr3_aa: CASSFSGGGVTDTQYF
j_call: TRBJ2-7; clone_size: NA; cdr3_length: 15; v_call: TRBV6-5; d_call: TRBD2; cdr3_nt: TGTGCCAGCAGTCACCGGGGGAGGGTCATTAACGAGCAGTACTTC; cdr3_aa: CASSHRGRVINEQYF
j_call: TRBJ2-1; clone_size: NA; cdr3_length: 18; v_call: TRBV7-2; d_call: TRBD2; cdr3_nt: TGTGCCAGCAGCTTATCGCCCCTGGGACTACGCTCCTACAATGAGCAGTTCTTC; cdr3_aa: CASSLSPLGLRSYNEQFF
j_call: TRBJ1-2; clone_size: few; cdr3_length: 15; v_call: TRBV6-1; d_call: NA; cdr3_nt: TGTGCCAGCAGTGAAATGGCAGGGGCCAACTATGGCTACACCTTC; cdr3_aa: CASSEMAGANYGYTF
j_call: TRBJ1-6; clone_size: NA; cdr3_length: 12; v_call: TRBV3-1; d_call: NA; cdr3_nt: TGTGCCAGCAGCCGCGACGATTCACCCCTCCACTTT; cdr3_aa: CASSRDDSPLHF
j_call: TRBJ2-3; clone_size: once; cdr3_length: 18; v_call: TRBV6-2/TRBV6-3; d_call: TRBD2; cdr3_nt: TGTGCCAGCAGTACACCCCGGACTAGCGGAATAATCACCGATACGCAGTATTTT; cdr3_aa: CASSTPRTSGIITDTQYF
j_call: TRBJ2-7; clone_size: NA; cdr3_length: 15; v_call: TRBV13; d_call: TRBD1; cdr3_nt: TGTGCCAGCAGCCCCTGGACAGGGGGCTCCTACGAGCAGTACTTC; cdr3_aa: CASSPWTGGSYEQYF
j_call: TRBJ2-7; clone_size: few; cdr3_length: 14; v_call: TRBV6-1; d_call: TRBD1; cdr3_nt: TGTGCCAGCAGCTCTTTGGGGACAGAGTACGAGCAGTACTTC; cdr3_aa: CASSSLGTEYEQYF
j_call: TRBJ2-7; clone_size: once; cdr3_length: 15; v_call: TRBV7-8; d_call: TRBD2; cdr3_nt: TGTGCCAGCAGACCCGGGACTAGAGGTTCCTACGAGCAGTACTTC; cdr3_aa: CASRPGTRGSYEQYF
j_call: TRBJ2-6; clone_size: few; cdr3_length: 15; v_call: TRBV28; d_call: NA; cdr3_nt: TGTGCCAGCAGAAGACCGGGCTCTGGGGCCAACGTCCTGACTTTC; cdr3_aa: CASRRPGSGANVLTF
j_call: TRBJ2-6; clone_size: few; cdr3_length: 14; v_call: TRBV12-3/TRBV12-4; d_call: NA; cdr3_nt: TGTGCCAGCAGTGACGCGGCCGGGGCCAACGTCCTGACTTTC; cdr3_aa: CASSDAAGANVLTF
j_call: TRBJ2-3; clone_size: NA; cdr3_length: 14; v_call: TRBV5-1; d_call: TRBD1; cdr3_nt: TGCGCCAGCAGCTTGGTCAGGGGGACCGATACGCAGTATTTT; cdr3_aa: CASSLVRGTDTQYF
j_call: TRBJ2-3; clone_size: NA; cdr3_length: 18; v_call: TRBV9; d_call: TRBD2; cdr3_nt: TGTGCCAGCAGCGCCCTTGCCTCAAGCGGGAGAAGCACAGATACGCAGTATTTT; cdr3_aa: CASSALASSGRSTDTQYF
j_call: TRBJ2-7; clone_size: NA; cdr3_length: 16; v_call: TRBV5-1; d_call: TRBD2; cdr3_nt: TGCGACAGCAGCCCCTATAGCGGGAGACCCTCCTACGAGCAGTACTTC; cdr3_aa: CDSSPYSGRPSYEQYF
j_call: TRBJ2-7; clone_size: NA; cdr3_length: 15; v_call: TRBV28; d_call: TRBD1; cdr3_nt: TGTGCCACCGACGCTCTGACAGGGAAGACGTACGAGCAGTACTTC; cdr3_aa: CATDALTGKTYEQYF
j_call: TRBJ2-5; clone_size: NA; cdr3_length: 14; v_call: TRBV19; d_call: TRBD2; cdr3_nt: TGTGCCAGTAGTATTAAGGCGGGAGCAGAGACCCAGTACTTC; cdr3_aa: CASSIKAGAETQYF
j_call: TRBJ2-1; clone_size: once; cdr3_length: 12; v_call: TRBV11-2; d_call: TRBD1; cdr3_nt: TGTGCCAGCAGCTTAATGGGGACAGGGGTGACCTTC; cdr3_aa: CASSLMGTGVTF
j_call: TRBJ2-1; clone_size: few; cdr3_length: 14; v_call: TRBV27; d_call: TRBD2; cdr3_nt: TGTGCCAGCGCGAGCGGGAGCTCCTACAATGAGCAGTTCTTC; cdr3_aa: CASASGSSYNEQFF
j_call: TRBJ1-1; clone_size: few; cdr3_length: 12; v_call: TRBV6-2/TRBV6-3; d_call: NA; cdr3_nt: TGTGCCAGCAGTATACAGGGAACTGAAGCTTTCTTT; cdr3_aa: CASSIQGTEAFF
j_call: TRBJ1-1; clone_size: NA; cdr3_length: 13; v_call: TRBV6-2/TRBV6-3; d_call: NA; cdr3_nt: TGTGCCAGCAGTTACGCAGAGAACACTGAAGCTTTCTTT; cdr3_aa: CASSYAENTEAFF
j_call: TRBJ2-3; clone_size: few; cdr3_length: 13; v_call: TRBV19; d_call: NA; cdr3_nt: TGTGCCAGTAGTCTTCCTCGCACAGATACGCAGTATTTT; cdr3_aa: CASSLPRTDTQYF
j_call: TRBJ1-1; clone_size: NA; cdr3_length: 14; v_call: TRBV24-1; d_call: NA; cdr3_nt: TGTGCCACCAGTGGAAAGGTTGGAGGCACTGAAGCTTTCTTT; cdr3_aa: CATSGKVGGTEAFF
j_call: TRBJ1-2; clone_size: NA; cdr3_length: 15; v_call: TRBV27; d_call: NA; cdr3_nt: TGTGCCAGCAGTTTATCGTCGACGGAGAACTATGGCTACACCTTC; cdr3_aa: CASSLSSTENYGYTF
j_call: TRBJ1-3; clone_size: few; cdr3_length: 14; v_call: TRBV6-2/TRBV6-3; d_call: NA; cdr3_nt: TGTGCCAGTGAACGGGGGGGCTCTGGAAACACCATATATTTT; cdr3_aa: CASERGGSGNTIYF
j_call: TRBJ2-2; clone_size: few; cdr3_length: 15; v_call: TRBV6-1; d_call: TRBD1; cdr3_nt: TGTGCCAGCAGACAAATACAGGGGGCACACGGGGAGCTGTTTTTT; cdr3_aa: CASRQIQGAHGELFF
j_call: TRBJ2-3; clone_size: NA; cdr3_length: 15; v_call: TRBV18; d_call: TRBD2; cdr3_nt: TGTGCCAGCTCACGAACGTGGACTAGCGGAGATACGCAGTATTTT; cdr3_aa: CASSRTWTSGDTQYF
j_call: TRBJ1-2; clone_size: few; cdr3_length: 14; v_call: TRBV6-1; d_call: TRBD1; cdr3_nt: TGTGCCAGCAGTGAAGCGTCAGGGGGCGGTGGCTACACCTTC; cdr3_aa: CASSEASGGGGYTF
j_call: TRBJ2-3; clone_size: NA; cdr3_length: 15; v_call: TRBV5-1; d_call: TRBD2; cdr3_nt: TGCGCCAGCAGCGTGAGCGGGAGGACCACAGATACGCAGTATTTT; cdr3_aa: CASSVSGRTTDTQYF
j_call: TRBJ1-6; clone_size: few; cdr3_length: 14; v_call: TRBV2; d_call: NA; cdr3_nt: TGTGCCAGCAGTGAAACTGGACAGAATTCACCCCTCCACTTT; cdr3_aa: CASSETGQNSPLHF
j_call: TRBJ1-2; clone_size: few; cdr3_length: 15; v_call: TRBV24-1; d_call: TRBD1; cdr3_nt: TGTGCCACCAGTGATGGCCGGACAGGGGGTTATGGCTACACCTTC; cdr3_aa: CATSDGRTGGYGYTF
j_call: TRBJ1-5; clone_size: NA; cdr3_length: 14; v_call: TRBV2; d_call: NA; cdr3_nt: TGTGCCAGCAGTGACCGATATAGCAATCAGCCCCAGCATTTT; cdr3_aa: CASSDRYSNQPQHF
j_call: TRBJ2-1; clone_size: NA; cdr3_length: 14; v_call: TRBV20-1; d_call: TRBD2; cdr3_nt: TGCAGTGCTGCGACTAGCGGAGCCTACAATGAGCAGTTCTTC; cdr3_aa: CSAATSGAYNEQFF
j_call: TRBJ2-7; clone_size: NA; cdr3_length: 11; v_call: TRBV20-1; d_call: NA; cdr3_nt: TGCAGTGCTGTTAGCTCCTACGAGCAGTACTTC; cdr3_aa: CSAVSSYEQYF